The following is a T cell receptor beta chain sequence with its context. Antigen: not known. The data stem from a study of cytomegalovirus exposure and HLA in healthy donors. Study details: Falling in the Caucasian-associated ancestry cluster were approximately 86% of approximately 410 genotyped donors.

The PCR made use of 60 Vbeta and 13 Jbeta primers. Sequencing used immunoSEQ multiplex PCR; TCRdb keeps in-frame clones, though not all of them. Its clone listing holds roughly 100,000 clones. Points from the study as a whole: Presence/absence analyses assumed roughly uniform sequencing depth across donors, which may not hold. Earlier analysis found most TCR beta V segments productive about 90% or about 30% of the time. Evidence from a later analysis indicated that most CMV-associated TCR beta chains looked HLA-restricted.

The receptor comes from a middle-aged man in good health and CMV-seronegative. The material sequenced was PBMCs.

CDR3 region: CASSSGTGNEQFF. As DNA, the CDR3 is TGTGCCAGCAGCTCCGGGACTGGCAATGAGCAGTTCTTC. The chain uses TRBV11-2 and TRBJ2-1, with D maybe TRBD2 (6 bases). The germline V and J ends were trimmed by 4 bases and 6 bases, with 10 bases remaining between them. CDR3 size: 13 residues. Germline values: CDR1 SGHAT, CDR2 FQNNGV.